Following are 21 T cell receptor beta chains from one sample sequenced in a study of cytomegalovirus exposure and HLA in healthy donors. PCR primers comprised 60 Vbeta and 13 Jbeta primers. Measured with immunoSEQ multiplex PCR; TCRdb has only the in-frame clones, and not every one. Of 140,000 to 150,000 clones in the sample, 76% are singletons; the top ten hold 1.5% to 2%. Specimen: PBMCs. Source of these receptors: a man in his forties in good health and CMV-seronegative.

The CDR3 coding sequence is TGTGCCAGCAGCTTCGGTAGCGGCCCTAACTTTGCCTACGAGCAGTACTTC. This codes for CASSFGSGPNFAYEQYF. The gene calls are TRBV5-7 and TRBJ2-7, with a possible D match to TRBD2 (6 bases). TRBV5-7 is known as an ORF, though its function is uncertain. Trimming took 2 bases from V and 2 from J, leaving 20 bases between them. This CDR3 contains 17 residues.

The chain combines TRBV5-1 with TRBJ2-4; 8 nucleotides match TRBD1. There are 15 residues in the CDR3. V shed 2 bases and J 3 bases; nucleotides not matched to a gene: 4. Germline loops: CDR1 SGHRS, CDR2 YFSETQ. The CDR3 is CASSFSDRVKNIQYF. The CDR3 nucleotides are TGCGCCAGCAGCTTCTCGGACAGGGTCAAAAACATTCAGTACTTC.

This clone has a handful of counts. The gene calls are TRBV7-2 and TRBJ2-3; D remains unclear. Germline CDR1 and CDR2: SGHTA and FQGNSA. The V end lost 1 base, the J end lost 1 base, and 9 bases lay between the germline ends. The length of the CDR3 is 15 residues. CDR3 DNA: TGTGCCAGCAGCTTAGACTCGAGTCGCACAGATACGCAGTATTTT. As protein: CASSLDSSRTDTQYF.

A few counts support this clone. V and J are TRBV6-6 and TRBJ1-2, with 7 bases that match TRBD1. CDR3 size: 13 residues. CDR1 is MNHNY, CDR2 SVGAGI, per germline (reference sequence). Losses at the gene ends were 2 bases for V and 12 bases for J; bases not matched to a gene: 9. CDR3 nucleotides: TGTGCCAGCAGTTACAGGGGGCCTATGGAAAACACCTTC. It translates to CASSYRGPMENTF.

CDR3 sequence reads: CASSAFRVSTDTQYF. CDR3 coding DNA: TGCGCCAGCAGCGCGTTCAGGGTTAGCACAGATACGCAGTATTTT. The V call is TRBV5-1, the J call TRBJ2-3; D possibly corresponds to TRBD1 (5 bases). Per germline, CDR1 SGHRS and CDR2 YFSETQ. V was clipped by 4 bases and J by 0 bases, with 12 bases between them. The CDR3 runs 15 residues.

V gene TRBV18 combines with J gene TRBJ2-7; a possible D gene is TRBD2 (6 bases). V lost 3 bases and J 2 bases, leaving 14 bases between the germline ends. CDR3 length: 15 amino acids. Germline V gene data show CDR1 as KGHSH and CDR2 as LQKENI. CDR3 nucleotide sequence: TGTGCCAGCTCACCCCTCGGAGGGATCCCCTACGAGCAGTACTTC. It codes for CASSPLGGIPYEQYF.

The chain has TRBV5-4 and TRBJ2-1, with 11 bases identical to TRBD2. The CDR3 has 19 residues. V shed 0 bases, J shed 8 bases, and the junction held 16 bases outside the gene matches. The germline V gene has CDR1 SGHNT and CDR2 YYREEE (reference sequence). In DNA form, the CDR3 reads TGTGCCAGCAGCTTGGAGCCGGAGACTTATAGCGGGGGGGCCGATGAGCAGTTCTTC. It codes for CASSLEPETYSGGADEQFF.

The genes are TRBV5-6 and TRBJ2-1; D call uncertain. Trimming stripped 4 bases from V and 0 bases from J, with 5 bases between. Germline-derived CDR1 and CDR2 are SGHDT and YYEEEE. The CDR3 runs to 13 residues. The CDR3 DNA reads TGTGCCAGCAGCACTGACTCCTACAATGAGCAGTTCTTC. The encoded protein is CASSTDSYNEQFF.

This rearrangement joins TRBV27 to TRBJ1-6, with 8 bases matching TRBD1. Germline CDR1 MNHEY, CDR2 SMNVEV (reference sequence). The length of the CDR3 is 15 residues. V lost 6 bases and J lost 7; bases outside the gene matches: 8. For the CDR3, the DNA is TGTGCCAGCAGCTTGCAGGGGGCGCTGAATTCACCCCTCCACTTT. Translating it yields CASSLQGALNSPLHF.

The J gene is TRBJ1-1, the V gene TRBV4-1; 7 nucleotides match TRBD1. The CDR3 consists of 14 residues. V lost 2 bases, J lost 8 bases, and 8 bases stayed unmatched. Per germline, CDR1 MGHRA and CDR2 YSYEKL. Written as DNA, the CDR3 is TGCGCCAGCAGCCAATACGACAGGGTAGCCGAAGCTTTCTTT. This encodes CASSQYDRVAEAFF.

This clone was counted a few times. The chain recombines TRBV15 with TRBJ2-2; D not certain. V was cut by 3 bases and J by 1 base, with 3 bases left in between. The V gene's germline CDR1 is LNHNV and CDR2 YYDKDF (reference sequence). CDR3 size: 13 residues. CDR3 protein: CATSSKNTGELFF. Written as DNA, the CDR3 is TGTGCCACCAGCAGTAAGAACACCGGGGAGCTGTTTTTT.

The sample holds a few counts of this clone. CDR3 in amino acids: CAWTGGDTGELFF. CDR3 sequence (DNA): TGTGCCTGGACAGGGGGCGACACCGGGGAGCTGTTTTTT. The chain employs TRBV30 and TRBJ2-2; TRBD1 matches 8 bases. There are 13 residues in the CDR3. Trimming cost V 4 bases and J 3 bases; bases outside gene matches: 1. CDR1 GTSNPN and CDR2 SVGIG come from the germline V gene (reference sequence).

The rearrangement joins TRBV5-4 to TRBJ1-6; D unresolved. The length of the CDR3 is 14 residues. CDR1 is SGHNT and CDR2 is YYREEE in the germline V gene (reference sequence). V lost 0 bases, J lost 7 bases, and 8 bases lay in between. CDR3 sequence reads: CASSLERGNSPLHF. As DNA, the CDR3 is TGTGCCAGCAGCTTGGAGCGCGGGAATTCACCCCTCCACTTT.

V is TRBV4-1 and J is TRBJ2-5; TRBD2 is a possible D gene (6 bases). Germline V CDR1 and CDR2: MGHRA, YSYEKL. The CDR3 runs to 15 residues. V lost 2 bases to trimming and J lost 5 bases, with 15 bases between them. The CDR3: CASSQWGGSGETQYF. The CDR3 nucleotides are TGCGCCAGCAGCCAATGGGGCGGAAGCGGGGAGACCCAGTACTTC.

The CDR3 bases are TGTGCCAGCAACCTAAACGACAGGGGGCGAGTGACAGATACGCAGTATTTT. This translates into CASNLNDRGRVTDTQYF. The gene calls are TRBV28 and TRBJ2-3; 10 positions match TRBD1. The CDR3 consists of 17 residues. J was trimmed by 3 bases and V by 7 bases; bases with no gene match: 13. Per the germline V gene, CDR1 is MDHEN and CDR2 is SYDVKM.

The chain uses TRBV7-2 and TRBJ2-7; TRBD2 aligns across 12 bases. The trim removed 5 bases at V and 3 bases at J, leaving 14 bases unmatched. CDR1 SGHTA and CDR2 FQGNSA come from the germline V gene. CDR3 length equals 18 residues. The CDR3 DNA sequence: TGTGCCAGCAGCCAAGGCTCGACTAGCGGGAGCCGAGTCTACGAGCAGTACTTC. Translating it yields CASSQGSTSGSRVYEQYF.

The V gene is TRBV27, the J gene TRBJ1-1; D gene ambiguous. Germline values: CDR1 MNHEY, CDR2 SMNVEV (reference sequence). The germline V and J ends were trimmed by 3 bases and 4 bases, with 12 bases remaining between them. CDR3 length: 14 amino acids. The CDR3 DNA reads TGTGCCAGCAGTTTCGGGGTTATGGGCACTGAAGCTTTCTTT. Protein sequence: CASSFGVMGTEAFF.

The chain combines TRBV27 with TRBJ2-7; 11 positions agree with TRBD2. After removal of 6 bases from V and 4 bases from J, the junction contained 8 bases not matched to a gene. The CDR3 consists of 15 residues. Germline V CDR1 and CDR2: MNHEY, SMNVEV (reference sequence). The CDR3 region is CASREGRLAGYEQYF. CDR3 nucleotides: TGTGCCAGCAGAGAGGGCCGACTAGCGGGGTACGAGCAGTACTTC.

The chain combines TRBV6-5 with TRBJ1-2; D unclear. This CDR3 spans 14 amino acids. The V gene's germline CDR1 is MNHEY and CDR2 SVGAGI. V gave up 5 bases and J gave up 4 bases, with 14 bases separating them. In DNA, the CDR3 is TGTGCCAGCAGTCCGTCGGGTGACCCCTATGGCTACACCTTC. It translates to CASSPSGDPYGYTF.

The chain carries TRBV4-2 and TRBJ1-6; D is perhaps TRBD1 (5 bases). The length of the CDR3 is 17 residues. The V end was cut by 1 base, the J end by 5 bases, with 15 bases between. The germline V gene has CDR1 LGHNA and CDR2 YNFKEQ. This CDR3 is CASSQAPTALDNSPLHF. DNA of the CDR3: TGTGCCAGCAGCCAAGCCCCGACAGCGCTTGATAATTCACCCCTCCACTTT.

This clone has just a few counts. J is TRBJ2-5 and V is TRBV7-2; 15 bases agree with TRBD2. Looked up from germline, CDR1 is SGHTA and CDR2 is FQGNSA. The CDR3 covers 15 residues. Trimming cost V 6 bases and J 2 bases; bases outside gene matches: 1. The CDR3 loop is CASRGLAGGQETQYF. The CDR3, as DNA: TGTGCCAGCAGGGGACTAGCGGGGGGACAAGAGACCCAGTACTTC.